The present TCR beta chain was sequenced within a study of identical twins. Study-wide findings and caveats: Analyses based on zero insertions could be partly confounded by invariant MAIT and iNKT cells. The same donors were not followed; conclusions instead depended on cross-sectional statistical analysis. Models underestimated out-of-frame TCR alpha sharing in monozygotic twins.

Germline V gene sequence: CDR1 SEHNR, CDR2 FQNEAQ (reference sequence). Trimming removed 2 bases at V and 6 bases at J, with 16 bases between. CDR3 length: 16 residues. TCRdb re-called the 5' RACE reads with MiXCR, one entry per CDR3 protein. The sample holds hundreds of thousands of distinct CDR3 sequences, 8.5% to 9.5% seen once. This clonotype came up a few times. Its target is not known. These data are also associated with another study on yellow fever vaccine responses in identical twins. That publication notes: Twins' vaccine T cell response reportedly seemed partly convergent, partly personalized.

The chain links TRBV7-9 to TRBJ2-2; D gene unclear. This clonotype was sampled from a woman under 30 in good health. The material sequenced was CD8+ T cells sorted from blood. Here the CDR3 reads CASSLSDGTLAGELFF. CDR3 nucleotides: TGTGCCAGCAGCTTATCTGACGGAACGTTAGCCGGGGAGCTGTTTTTT. Together with reference TRBV7-9 and TRBJ2-2, the CDR3 gives the full variable domain: DTGVSQNPRHKITKRGQNVTFRCDPISEHNRLYWYRQTLGQGPEFLTYFQNEAQLEKSRLLSDRFSAERPKGSFSTLEIQRTEQGDSAMYLCASSLSDGTLAGELFFGEGSRLTVL.